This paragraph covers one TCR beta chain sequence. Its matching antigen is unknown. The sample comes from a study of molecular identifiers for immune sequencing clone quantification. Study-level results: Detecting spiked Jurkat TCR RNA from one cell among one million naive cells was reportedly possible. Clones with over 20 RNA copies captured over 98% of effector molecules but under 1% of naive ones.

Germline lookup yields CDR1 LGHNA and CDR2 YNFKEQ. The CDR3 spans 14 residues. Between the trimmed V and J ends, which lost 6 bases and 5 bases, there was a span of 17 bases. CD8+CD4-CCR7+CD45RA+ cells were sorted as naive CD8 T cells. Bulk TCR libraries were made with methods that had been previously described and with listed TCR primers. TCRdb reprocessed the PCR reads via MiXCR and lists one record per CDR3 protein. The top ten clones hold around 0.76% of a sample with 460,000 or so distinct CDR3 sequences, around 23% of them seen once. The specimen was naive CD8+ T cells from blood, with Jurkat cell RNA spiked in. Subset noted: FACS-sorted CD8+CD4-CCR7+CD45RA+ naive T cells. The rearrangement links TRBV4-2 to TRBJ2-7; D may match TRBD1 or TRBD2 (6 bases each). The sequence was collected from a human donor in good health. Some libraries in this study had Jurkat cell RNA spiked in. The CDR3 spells CASRLSPGEDEQYF. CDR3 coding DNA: TGTGCCAGCAGGCTAAGTCCAGGGGAGGACGAGCAGTACTTC.